Each of the 27 T cell receptor beta chains below was sequenced from the same sample in a study of shared clonotypes between healthy human individuals. Profiling relied on immunoSEQ multiplex PCR, and the TCRdb table lists in-frame clones only, not all of them. The table has around 700,000 clones, less than 80% seen once. The sequencing sample was made of memory CD4+ T cells sorted from blood. The subset denotes: CD45RA-negative fraction. The receptors shown here come from a woman aged 30 to 39 in good health.

The chain has TRBV28 and TRBJ2-3; 11 bases are shared with TRBD2. With 5 bases clipped from V and 2 bases from J, the junction kept 3 bases outside the gene matches. CDR3 length equals 15 residues. Germline V gene data show CDR1 as MDHEN and CDR2 as SYDVKM. CDR3 amino acids: CASSLAGGVTDTQYF. DNA of the CDR3: TGTGCCAGCAGTCTAGCGGGAGGAGTCACAGATACGCAGTATTTT.

The genes are TRBV27 and TRBJ1-1; D remains ambiguous. This CDR3 spans 15 amino acids. In germline, CDR1 is MNHEY, CDR2 SMNVEV (reference sequence). Between the trimmed V and J ends, which lost 9 bases and 1 base, there was a span of 18 bases. CDR3: CASRVGKAGNTEAFF. DNA of the CDR3: TGTGCCAGTCGAGTGGGGAAAGCGGGGAACACTGAAGCTTTCTTT.

The V gene is TRBV7-9, the J gene TRBJ2-2, with a tentative D call TRBD1 (6 bases). This CDR3 spans 16 amino acids. CDR1 and CDR2 (germline): SEHNR, FQNEAQ (reference sequence). Trimming took off 2 bases at V and 3 bases at J, with 13 bases between the two ends. The CDR3 DNA sequence: TGTGCCAGCAGCTTAAACGGACAGACTCACACCGGGGAGCTGTTTTTT. Its protein is CASSLNGQTHTGELFF.

This chain joins TRBV10-3 and TRBJ2-7; D might be TRBD1 (5 bases). Trimming took 7 bases from V and 3 from J, leaving 13 bases between them. The V gene's germline CDR1 is ENHRY and CDR2 SYGVKD. This CDR3 is 13 amino acids long. The CDR3 bases are TGTGCCATCAAGCCTGACAGAAACTACGAGCAGTACTTC. This codes for CAIKPDRNYEQYF.

For the CDR3, the DNA is TGCGCCAGCGGGCCGGGACTAGCGGGGCCCCTTCGCAGTGACGAGCAGTACTTC. It translates to CASGPGLAGPLRSDEQYF. The chain combines TRBV10-1 with TRBJ2-7, with 13 positions matching TRBD2. The CDR3 is made up of 18 amino acids. The V gene's germline CDR1 is WNHNN and CDR2 SYGVQD (reference sequence). Trimming removed 8 bases from V and 5 bases from J; junction bases left unmatched: 18.

The CDR3 loop reads CASSLTGTSGANVLTF. The CDR3 nucleotides are TGCGCCAGCAGCTTGACAGGTACCTCTGGGGCCAACGTCCTGACTTTC. The chain couples TRBV5-1 to TRBJ2-6; TRBD1 might be the D (5 bases). CDR1 is SGHRS and CDR2 is YFSETQ in the germline V gene. This CDR3 has 16 residues. V shed 1 base and J shed 0 bases, with 8 bases lying between them.

This clone has more than one count but fewer than ten. The chain carries TRBV5-6 and TRBJ1-2; 7 bases map to TRBD1. Germline lookup yields CDR1 SGHDT and CDR2 YYEEEE. This CDR3 is 11 amino acids long. The V gene end was trimmed by 5 bases and the J gene end by 7 bases; junction bases not matched to a gene: 2. DNA of the CDR3: TGTGCCAGCAGGGCAGGGGGTGGCTACACCTTC. Protein sequence: CASRAGGGYTF.

This chain links TRBV5-1 with TRBJ2-2, with a tentative D call TRBD2 (6 bases). The V gene lost 4 bases and the J gene lost 0 bases, with 13 bases spanning the gap. Germline V gene data show CDR1 as SGHRS and CDR2 as YFSETQ. The CDR3 sequence is 16 residues long. DNA for the CDR3: TGCGCCAGCAGCGCCGGACCGGGGGCGAACACCGGGGAGCTGTTTTTT. It translates to CASSAGPGANTGELFF.

In the case of this clone: Other DNA sequences in the same sample also yield this CDR3. The genes are TRBV7-9 and TRBJ2-1; D is undetermined. V was pared by 5 bases and J by 0 bases, with 5 bases between. This CDR3 comprises 13 residues. Germline CDR1 SEHNR, CDR2 FQNEAQ (reference sequence). The CDR3 reads CASSPSSYNEQFF. CDR3 in DNA: TGTGCCAGCAGCCCCAGCTCCTACAATGAGCAGTTCTTC.

The chain combines TRBV7-3 with TRBJ2-3; a possible D gene is TRBD1 (6 bases). V lost 3 bases and J lost 3, with 13 bases in between. This CDR3 spans 15 amino acids. Germline V CDR1 and CDR2: SGHTA, FQGTGA. CDR3: CASSLGHPGTDTQYF. CDR3 nucleotides: TGTGCCAGCAGCTTGGGACACCCCGGAACAGATACGCAGTATTTT.

As to this clone: Other DNA sequences of this sample code for an identical CDR3. This chain joins TRBV19 and TRBJ1-2; TRBD1 might be the D (6 bases). The CDR3 has 12 amino acids. CDR1 is LNHDA, CDR2 SQIVND, per germline (reference sequence). V was shortened by 4 bases and J by 5 bases, with 8 bases between the two germline ends. This chain's CDR3 is CASSRTEYGYTF. The CDR3 region has the DNA TGTGCCAGTAGTAGGACAGAGTATGGCTACACCTTC.

This clone is a singleton in its sample. The V and J genes are TRBV6-1 and TRBJ2-3; possibly TRBD1 for D (6 bases). V was trimmed by 10 bases and J by 2 bases, leaving 16 bases between them. CDR1 is MNHNS and CDR2 is SASEGT in the germline V gene. The CDR3 runs to 14 residues. CDR3 in amino acids: CAITPTGNTDTQYF. CDR3 DNA: TGTGCCATCACCCCCACAGGGAACACAGATACGCAGTATTTT.

In this sample, this clone turned up a few times. The chain joins TRBV2 to TRBJ2-7; D possibly corresponds to TRBD1 (6 bases). Germline-derived CDR1 and CDR2 are SNHLY and FYNNEI. With 8 bases removed from V and 0 bases from J, the gap between germline ends came to 14 bases. The length of the CDR3 is 14 residues. The CDR3, as DNA: TGTGCCAGCCATAGACAGGTGAACTCCTACGAGCAGTACTTC. It encodes CASHRQVNSYEQYF. Drawing the rest from reference TRBV2 and TRBJ2-7, the complete variable domain is EPEVTQTPSHQVTQMGQEVILRCVPISNHLYFYWYRQILGQKVEFLVSFYNNEISEKSEIFDDQFSVERPDGSNFTLKIRSTKLEDSAMYFCASHRQVNSYEQYFGPGTRLTVT.

The V and J genes are TRBV5-1 and TRBJ2-7; D possibly matches TRBD1 or TRBD2 (5 bases each). V lost 3 bases and J 2 bases, leaving 15 bases between the germline ends. Germline V gene sequence: CDR1 SGHRS, CDR2 YFSETQ. This CDR3 is built from 15 residues. CDR3 nucleotides: TGCGCCAGCAGCTCCCCCGGGATGGGGGCCTACGAGCAGTACTTC. Encoded protein: CASSSPGMGAYEQYF.

The chain employs TRBV7-9 and TRBJ1-4; the D is unclear. Trimming shortened V by 5 bases and J by 0 bases, and 13 bases separated the two germline ends. The CDR3 spans 16 residues. Germline V CDR1 and CDR2: SEHNR, FQNEAQ (reference sequence). The CDR3 DNA is TGTGCCAGCAGCAAAGTTGACGGTGCAACTAATGAAAAACTGTTTTTT. The encoded protein is CASSKVDGATNEKLFF.

Points on this clone: A much larger clone differs by one base, so this may be a read error. The chain joins TRBV6-4 to TRBJ2-3; a possible D gene is TRBD2 (5 bases). The ends were cut back, 4 bases at V and 1 base at J, with 6 bases in the middle. The CDR3 is made up of 13 amino acids. The V gene's germline CDR1 is MRHNA and CDR2 SNTAGT. The CDR3 protein is CASSVEGTDTQYF. Written as DNA, the CDR3 is TGTGCCAGCAGTGTGGAGGGCACAGATACGCAGTATTTT.

The rearrangement uses TRBV11-2 and TRBJ2-7; TRBD1 matches at 7 bases. The CDR3 extends over 15 amino acids. Germline V lookup: CDR1 SGHAT, CDR2 FQNNGV. V was clipped by 1 base and J by 6 bases; unmatched bases: 9. This CDR3 is CASSLVQGVLSEQYF. The CDR3 DNA follows: TGTGCCAGCAGCTTAGTCCAGGGGGTTTTGTCCGAGCAGTACTTC.

V gene TRBV2 combines with J gene TRBJ1-1; D ambiguous. The CDR3 totals 12 residues. The V end was cut by 11 bases, the J end by 3 bases, with 13 bases between. CDR1 is SNHLY, CDR2 FYNNEI, per germline. In DNA, the CDR3 is TGTGCCGGAAACAGATTCTACACTGAAGCTTTCTTT. Translated: CAGNRFYTEAFF.

The chain employs TRBV28 and TRBJ1-3, with TRBD1 as a possible D gene (6 bases). CDR1 and CDR2 from the germline V gene are MDHEN and SYDVKM. This CDR3 comprises 14 residues. V was clipped by 3 bases and J by 8 bases, with 14 bases between them. CDR3: CASSLGGARDTIYF. DNA for the CDR3: TGTGCCAGCAGTTTGGGGGGGGCGCGGGACACCATATATTTT.

The CDR3 spells CSVDPSSSYGYTF. CDR3 sequence (DNA): TGCAGCGTTGATCCGAGTAGTTCCTATGGCTACACCTTC. This sequence joins TRBV29-1 and TRBJ1-2; D remains unclear. Germline lookup yields CDR1 SQVTM and CDR2 ANQGSEA. V was cut by 3 bases and J by 4 bases, with 12 bases left in between. The CDR3 runs 13 residues.

The table lists this clone with many counts. The chain employs TRBV6-4 and TRBJ2-2; D is uncertain. CDR3 length: 14 residues. V lost 0 bases and J lost 5, with 7 bases in between. Germline CDR1 MRHNA, CDR2 SNTAGT. The CDR3 nucleotides read TGTGCCAGCAGTGACTCTTTGGAAACCGGGGAGCTGTTTTTT. Translating gives CASSDSLETGELFF.

The rearrangement links TRBV5-1 to TRBJ2-1; the match to TRBD2 covers 12 bases. V lost 2 bases, J lost 6 bases, and 6 bases stayed unmatched. This CDR3 spans 16 amino acids. CDR1 SGHRS and CDR2 YFSETQ come from the germline V gene. The CDR3 loop is CASSFLTSGRPNEQFF. CDR3 coding DNA: TGCGCCAGCAGCTTCCTGACTAGCGGGAGACCCAATGAGCAGTTCTTC.

The CDR3 DNA follows: TGTGCCATCTCCCGGATATCAGGGGACTACGAGCAGTACTTC. This encodes CAISRISGDYEQYF. The chain links TRBV10-3 to TRBJ2-7; the D gene is possibly TRBD1 (6 bases). V was pared by 8 bases and J by 3 bases, with 17 bases between. Germline CDR1 ENHRY, CDR2 SYGVKD. CDR3 size: 14 residues.

The rearrangement joins TRBV11-2 to TRBJ2-2; TRBD1 aligns across 7 bases. The V and J ends lost 5 bases and 4 bases, in that order; junction bases with no gene match: 7. Germline V lookup: CDR1 SGHAT, CDR2 FQNNGV. The CDR3 runs 15 residues. CDR3 sequence: CASSQQGSGTGELFF. CDR3 sequence (DNA): TGTGCCAGCAGCCAACAGGGGTCGGGCACCGGGGAGCTGTTTTTT.

The CDR3 sequence is CASSLGVAGRSEQYF. The CDR3 nucleotides read TGTGCCAGCAGCTTAGGAGTAGCGGGAAGGTCTGAGCAGTACTTC. The chain employs TRBV11-3 and TRBJ2-7; 8 bases line up with TRBD2. The CDR3 is made up of 15 amino acids. Per the germline V gene, CDR1 is SGHNT and CDR2 is YENEEA. J was trimmed by 7 bases and V by 1 base; bases with no gene match: 9.

A single count supports this clone. The V and J genes are TRBV29-1 and TRBJ1-1, with TRBD1 matching over 7 bases. Unmatched junction bases numbered 5, after V lost 7 bases and J lost 0 bases. Germline V CDR1 and CDR2: SQVTM, ANQGSEA. This CDR3 is 13 amino acids long. As DNA, the CDR3 is TGCAGCGCCTCAGACAGGGTGAACACTGAAGCTTTCTTT. It yields the protein CSASDRVNTEAFF.

CDR3 in DNA: TGTGCCAGCAGCTCGCTAGCGAGACACACCGGGGAGCTGTTTTTT. This translates into CASSSLARHTGELFF. V usage is TRBV28 and J usage is TRBJ2-2, with TRBD2 as a possible D gene (6 bases). Germline CDR1 MDHEN, CDR2 SYDVKM. The CDR3 covers 15 residues. V dropped 6 bases and J dropped 3 bases, with 14 bases sitting between them.